This record looks at one T cell receptor (beta chain) sequence and its context. Its antigen is currently not known. No much larger clone exists at a distance of one base, and base qualities are not known. The data are from a study of cytomegalovirus exposure and HLA in healthy donors (dated by TCRdb to about 2017). About the study as a whole: According to an earlier analysis of 587 of the donors, roughly 180 million T cells yielded 120 million or so unique TCR beta sequences and approximately 280 Gb of sequence data. An early release that covered around 590 HLA-typed donors contained about 300 gigabases of sequencing data and 85 million to 100 million unique TCR sequences. HLA typing included class I and class II loci at four-digit resolution. A separate validation cohort of about 110 different subjects was used in addition to the approximately 640-subject first cohort. Across approximately 420 genotyped donors of the cohort, an average of roughly 230,000 unique TCR beta nucleotide sequences per donor were sequenced, and 15% to 20% of those sequences were non-productive. To decide whether each TCR beta V gene segment behaved as functional or pseudogenic, an earlier analysis of some 570 of the donors relied on high-throughput TCR beta sequencing. Using immunosequencing, the study profiled T cell repertoires from approximately 700 subjects and related those repertoires to cytomegalovirus serostatus. A handful of DR-DQ haplotypes were treated as single units for association and clustering because of strong linkage in the cohort. The later analysis used no new phenotypic data to find candidate immune exposures, relying instead on TCR beta sequences and their occurrence across donors. The aim of the study was to test whether cataloging public T cell receptors could identify signatures of past pathogen exposure. The number of typed donors differed by locus: about 620-640 for A, B, C, DRB1 and DQB1; 500 to 550 for DQA1; approximately 600 for DPA1; and some 470 for DPB1. A later analysis re-analyzed previously published TCR beta repertoires from 500 to 700 donors and added high-resolution HLA genotyping to study TCR occurrence patterns. A later genetic analysis used genome-wide SNP genotypes for 398 of the 666 donors, treating that subset as a discovery cohort. Donor age, sex, ethnicity and CMV serostatus were compiled alongside the repertoire data. Of the roughly 400 genotyped donors, approximately 80% fell in the genetic ancestry cluster associated with self-reported Caucasian donors. To predict cytomegalovirus infection status, the study brought together high-throughput TCR immunosequencing, statistical association of individual TCRs with disease status, and machine learning. All discovery cohort repertoires had been generated on a single sequencing platform. The study at large found these results: The earlier analysis of approximately 560 of the donors excluded approximately 17 rarely observed V segments, including chromosome 9 orphons, because counts were too low. Only TCR beta chains were sequenced in this cohort, and the absence of alpha or paired-chain data limited detectable features. Because some donors lacked HLA typing at each locus, the association tests relied only on the typed subset. Some IMGT-functional V segments, including TRBV6-2 and TRBV6-3, could not be distinguished by the 87-base-pair reads and were therefore excluded. An earlier analysis of around 600 of the donors showed that most TCR beta V segments appeared in productive rearrangements either about 87% or about 30% of the time, which broadly matched IMGT annotations. According to the authors, the approach could potentially be generalized to other disease states and immunological phenotypes. Linkage disequilibrium might explain the correlated functional status among segregating V segments, but an unknown experimental factor could not be ruled out. A cluster of highly shared sequence variants was judged likely to be a technical artifact of the sequencing pipeline. According to a later analysis, parvovirus B19, influenza, CMV and Epstein-Barr virus appeared linked to several top co-occurrence clusters. A few of the identified cytomegalovirus-associated TCR beta chains were confirmed in vitro to be specific for cytomegalovirus antigens. In a later analysis, HLA-associated TCR beta chains were found to be more clonally expanded and to have lower generation probabilities than equally common non-associated chains. In a later analysis, the rate of TCR association differed among HLA loci, with DRB1 alleles having the most associated TCRs and HLA-C alleles having the fewest. Presence/absence analyses assumed roughly uniform sequencing depth across donors, an assumption that may not hold. In a later analysis, about 17,000 TCR beta sequences were associated with specific HLA alleles at a false discovery rate of 0.05. According to a later analysis, most CMV-associated TCR beta chains appeared to be HLA-restricted, and the HLA associations seemed to be driven largely by CMV exposure. Strong co-occurrence of HLA alleles, especially DR and DQ, made assigning TCR associations to individual alleles difficult. A later genetic analysis associated a missense DCLRE1C variant with V-gene and J-gene trimming of TCR beta chains, and an independent cohort replicated the association. The only immune exposure information available for the cohort was CMV serostatus. While some public TCRs were present in many individuals, most TCR sequences turned up only very rarely across donors. A further reported finding was that TCR beta sequences accurately predicted the HLA-A and HLA-B alleles for most subjects in the first cohort. The classifier was reported to diagnose cytomegalovirus status with high specificity and sensitivity in both the original and validation cohorts. In the study, around 150 TCR beta chains were listed as associated with cytomegalovirus. According to a later genetic analysis, donors in an Asian-associated ancestry cluster had fewer N-insertions in productive TCRs than the roughly 670-donor mean.

Including the terminal cysteine and phenylalanine, the CDR3 comprises 14 residues. Only the CDR3 part of the read is kept: 42 bases, read in frame from the first base. V lost 8 bases and J lost 2 bases; the stretch between them is 13 bases long. Taken from the germline V gene (reference sequence), the CDR1 and CDR2 loops are SEHNR and FQNEAQ. Libraries were constructed by the immunoSEQ multiplex PCR assay. The multiplex PCR relied on a mix of 60 forward primers for TCR Vbeta segments and 13 reverse primers for TCR Jbeta segments. The CDR3 region of rearranged TCR beta genes was amplified from genomic DNA with a multiplex PCR assay. The amplified TCR beta libraries were sequenced on the Illumina HiSeq System as 87-base-pair reads. The paper's processing steps were these. A later analysis tallied approximately 87 million unique TCR beta chains across the 700 or so repertoires, and around 12 million of those chains were shared by two or more donors. Raw reads were error-corrected and collapsed into unique sequences by a nearest-neighbor algorithm in which closely related sequences were merged to remove PCR and sequencing errors. CDR3 sequences were aligned to IMGT reference sequences to assign V, D and J gene segments. For a sequence to be retained, at least a six-nucleotide match to both a V gene segment and a J gene segment was required. A rearrangement was called productive if the CDR3 had no stop codons and remained in frame with V and J, and every other rearrangement was called non-productive. Following IMGT convention, CDR3 was defined as the stretch from the second conserved V-encoded cysteine up to the conserved J-encoded phenylalanine. Sequences without an unambiguous match to a single V gene segment were excluded from the earlier analysis of about 600 of the donors. In an earlier analysis of 587 of the donors, V segments were called functional above 56.7% productive rearrangements and were called segregating when the between-donor standard deviation exceeded 5%. A statistical classification framework was developed to diagnose cytomegalovirus status using the catalog of TCR beta chain sequences. A later analysis assigned V and J genes by comparing TCR nucleotide sequences with IMGT/GENE-DB human TR gene sequences. In a later analysis, CDR3 sequences and most-parsimonious VDJ recombination scenarios were assigned using the TCRdist pipeline. In a later analysis, every TCR beta chain was defined by the combination of its CDR3 amino acid sequence and its V-gene family, and reads without a unique V-gene family were dropped. A later analysis removed 550 to 700 highly shared, low-generation-probability nucleotide sequences to deal with suspected cross-contamination and a sequencing artifact. For each public chain, a later analysis derived a clonal expansion index from normalized ranks of inferred template counts within each repertoire. A later analysis computed generation probabilities with a VDJ recombination model fitted to out-of-frame rearrangements, and checked the results against IGoR. In a later analysis, hypergeometric tests were used to score TCR-TCR, TCR-HLA and TCR-CMV co-occurrence, with a repertoire-size bias correction applied to TCR pairs. In a later analysis, false discovery rates were estimated by permuting HLA or CMV assignments 20 times. In a later analysis, co-occurring TCRs were grouped using DBSCAN, and TCRdist sequence similarity was added for clustering within HLA-allele-positive subsets. Co-occurrence clustering excluded repertoires with fewer than 30,000 or more than 120,000 public chains, plus five with anomalous nucleotide sharing. Not all clones reach the TCRdb copy of this immuneACCESS table, which keeps in-frame sequences only. Checked studies attribute under half of the gap to unresolved V genes and leave the rest unexplained. The V and J calls and clone size were taken over from that table, and D and trimming were inferred from the DNA. This sample comprises about 140,000 clones, 80% of them detected only once. 4.5% of the sample comes from the top ten.

The cohort was made up of under 800 healthy bone marrow donors. Cohort members were all nominally healthy when sampled, although unrecorded immune exposures were likely present. The donor was CMV seronegative and was included in the group of a few hundred seronegative cohort members. Each donor provided a peripheral blood sample, and peripheral blood mononuclear cells were used for TCR beta sequencing. The Qiagen DNeasy Blood Extraction Kit was used to extract genomic DNA from the blood cell samples. The chain couples TRBV7-9 to TRBJ1-3; the D gene cannot be named for sure. This receptor was taken from a man aged 40-50 years in good health and CMV-seronegative. Sequencing input: PBMCs. The nucleotide sequence is given as TGTGCCAGCCCGGTGGCACGGGCTGGAAACACCATATATTTT. Translated, it reads CASPVARAGNTIYF.